This TCR beta chain was found in a study of shared clonotypes between healthy human individuals. Generated by immunoSEQ multiplex PCR, the TCRdb table keeps only in-frame clones and is missing some. The table includes just over 2,000,000 clones, 85% to 95% detected once. Findings and caveats of the study: Non-shared clonotypes were found to have lower generation probabilities than the clonotypes that were shared by all four of the sorted-subset donors. There were few donors, and this limited the genetic and exposure-history diversity represented. Only blood was sampled; tissue repertoires likely differ.

There are 13 residues in the CDR3. Concerning this clone: As yet, its antigen is unknown.

The V and J genes are TRBV21-1 and TRBJ2-7. TRBV21-1 is an annotated pseudogene. Material for sequencing was naive CD4+ T cells sorted from blood. Subset defined: CD45RA+ positively selected. This clonotype was sampled from a man aged 18-30 years in good health. The CDR3: CASSNQGAYEQYF. CDR3 DNA sequence: TGTGCCAGCAGCAATCAGGGAGCCTACGAGCAGTACTTC.